The clone carrying this TCR beta chain rates as medium-sized. Its matching antigen is unknown. The sample comes from a study of early T cells in non-severe SARS-CoV-2 infection. Looking at the study overall: RNA in bulk from unsorted whole blood was sequenced, and chains were unpaired.

Each single cDNA molecule received a unique molecular identifier. MiXCR was run by TCRdb on the 5' RACE reads, yielding one entry per CDR3 protein. The sample contains about 36,000 distinct CDR3 sequences, around 4% of which appear only once. CDR1 LGHNA and CDR2 YSLEER come from the germline V gene. The CDR3 is made up of 14 amino acids. V dropped 2 bases and J dropped 2 bases, with 9 bases sitting between them. Study results and caveats: The matching step, a VDJdb search, favored anti-spike CD8 responses and missed private and CD4 specificities.

The TCR comes from an adult who was a healthcare worker with PCR-confirmed SARS-CoV-2 infection or an uninfected control (not recorded which). Material for sequencing was whole blood. The J gene is TRBJ2-5, the V gene TRBV4-3, with D maybe TRBD2 (6 bases). The CDR3 DNA reads TGCGCCAGCAGCCAAACGGGGAGGCAAGAGACCCAGTACTTC. Its translation is CASSQTGRQETQYF.